This T cell receptor (beta chain) was recorded in a study of T cells expressing NK-cell markers. For each CDR3 protein, TCRdb gives one entry from its re-call of the 5' RACE reads, without DNA. The table lists around 380,000 distinct CDR3 sequences. The CDR3 loop spans 15 amino acids. The germline CDR1 and CDR2 sequences are SGHVS and FQNEAQ. This TCR came from a woman aged 45 to 65 in good health. The sequencing input was blood T cells: a sorted CD56 or NKG2C T cell subset, CD4+ or CD8+ T cells, or bulk PBMC T cells (not recorded which). V gene TRBV7-8 combines with J gene TRBJ2-2. CDR3 region: CASSLQRESTGELFF. The full variable domain, with the rest looked up from reference TRBV7-8 and TRBJ2-2, is GAGVSQSPRYKVAKRGQDVALRCDPISGHVSLFWYQQALGQGPEFLTYFQNEAQLDKSGLPSDRFFAERPEGSVSTLKIQRTQQEDSAVYLCASSLQRESTGELFFGEGSRLTVL.